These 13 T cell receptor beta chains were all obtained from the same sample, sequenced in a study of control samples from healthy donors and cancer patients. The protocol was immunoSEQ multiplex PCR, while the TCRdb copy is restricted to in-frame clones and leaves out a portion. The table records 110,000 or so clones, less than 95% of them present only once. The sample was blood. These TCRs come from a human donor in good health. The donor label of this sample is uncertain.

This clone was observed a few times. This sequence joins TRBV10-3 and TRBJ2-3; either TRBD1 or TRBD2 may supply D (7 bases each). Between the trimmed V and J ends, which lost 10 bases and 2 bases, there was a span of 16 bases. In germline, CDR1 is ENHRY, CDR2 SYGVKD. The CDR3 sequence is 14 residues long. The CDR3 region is CATGGTDNTDTQYF. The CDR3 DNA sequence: TGTGCCACCGGGGGGACAGACAACACAGATACGCAGTATTTT.

The CDR3 is CASSPSDYEQYF. CDR3 DNA sequence: TGTGCCAGCAGCCCGAGTGATTACGAGCAGTACTTC. The chain combines TRBV11-1 with TRBJ2-7; D is unresolved. This CDR3 region has 12 residues. V was shortened by 5 bases and J by 4 bases, with 9 bases between the two germline ends. CDR1 and CDR2 from the germline V gene are SGHAT and FQDESV (reference sequence).

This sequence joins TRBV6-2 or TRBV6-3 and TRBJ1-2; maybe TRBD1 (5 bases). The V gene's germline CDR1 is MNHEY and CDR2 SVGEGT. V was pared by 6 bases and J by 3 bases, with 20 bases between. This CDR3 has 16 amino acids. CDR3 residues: CASSHLDRTRDYGYTF. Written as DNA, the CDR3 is TGTGCCAGCAGCCATCTGGACCGTACCAGGGACTATGGCTACACCTTC.

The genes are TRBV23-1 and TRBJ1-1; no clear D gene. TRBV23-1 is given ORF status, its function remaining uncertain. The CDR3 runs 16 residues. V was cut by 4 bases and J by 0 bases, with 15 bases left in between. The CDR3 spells CASSPREGLMNTEAFF. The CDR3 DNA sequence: TGCGCCAGCAGTCCCCGGGAGGGTTTGATGAACACTGAAGCTTTCTTT.

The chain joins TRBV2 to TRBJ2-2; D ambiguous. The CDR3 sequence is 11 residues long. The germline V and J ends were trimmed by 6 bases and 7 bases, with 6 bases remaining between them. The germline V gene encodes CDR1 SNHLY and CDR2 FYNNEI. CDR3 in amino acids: CASSYVGELFF. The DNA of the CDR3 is TGTGCCAGCAGCTATGTCGGGGAGCTGTTTTTT.

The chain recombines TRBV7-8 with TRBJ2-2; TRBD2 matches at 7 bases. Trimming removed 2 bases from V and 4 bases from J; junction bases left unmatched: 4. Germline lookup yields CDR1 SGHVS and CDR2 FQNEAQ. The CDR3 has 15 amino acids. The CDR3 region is CASSLSIAGTGELFF. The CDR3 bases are TGTGCCAGCAGCTTAAGCATAGCGGGCACCGGGGAGCTGTTTTTT.

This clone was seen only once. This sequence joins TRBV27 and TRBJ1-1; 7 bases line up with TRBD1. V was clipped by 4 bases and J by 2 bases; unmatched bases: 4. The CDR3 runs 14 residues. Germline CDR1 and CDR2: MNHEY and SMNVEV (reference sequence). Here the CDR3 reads CASSYTGVNTEAFF. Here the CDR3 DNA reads TGTGCCAGCAGTTACACAGGGGTTAACACTGAAGCTTTCTTT.

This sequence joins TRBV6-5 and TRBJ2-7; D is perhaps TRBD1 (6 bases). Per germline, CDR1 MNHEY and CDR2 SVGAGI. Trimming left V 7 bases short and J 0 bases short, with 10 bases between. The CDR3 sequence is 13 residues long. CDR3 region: CASKTGSSYEQYF. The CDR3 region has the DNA TGTGCCAGCAAGACAGGTAGCTCCTACGAGCAGTACTTC.

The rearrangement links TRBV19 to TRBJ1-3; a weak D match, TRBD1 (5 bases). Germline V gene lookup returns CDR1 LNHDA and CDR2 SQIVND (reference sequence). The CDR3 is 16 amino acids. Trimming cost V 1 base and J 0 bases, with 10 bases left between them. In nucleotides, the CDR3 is TGTGCCAGTAGTATAGGACAGACCTTCTCTGGAAACACCATATATTTT. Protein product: CASSIGQTFSGNTIYF.

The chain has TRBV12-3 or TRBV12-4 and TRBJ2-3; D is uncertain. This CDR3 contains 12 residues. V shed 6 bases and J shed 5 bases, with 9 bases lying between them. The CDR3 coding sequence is TGTGCCAGCAGCCCTACGGTAGATACGCAGTATTTT. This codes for CASSPTVDTQYF.

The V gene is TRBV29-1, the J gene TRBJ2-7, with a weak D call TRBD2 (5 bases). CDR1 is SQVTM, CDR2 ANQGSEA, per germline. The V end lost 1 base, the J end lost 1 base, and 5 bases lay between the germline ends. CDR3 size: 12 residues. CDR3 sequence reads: CSVEGTSYEQYF. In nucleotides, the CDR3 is TGCAGCGTTGAAGGGACTTCCTACGAGCAGTACTTC.

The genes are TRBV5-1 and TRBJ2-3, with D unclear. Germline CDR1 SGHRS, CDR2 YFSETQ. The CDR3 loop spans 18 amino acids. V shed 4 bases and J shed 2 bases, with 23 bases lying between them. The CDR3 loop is CASSTKPGGGPYTDTQYF. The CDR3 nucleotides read TGCGCCAGCAGCACGAAACCCGGCGGTGGACCGTACACAGATACGCAGTATTTT. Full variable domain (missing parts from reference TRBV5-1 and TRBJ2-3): KAGVTQTPRYLIKTRGQQVTLSCSPISGHRSVSWYQQTPGQGLQFLFEYFSETQRNKGNFPGRFSGRQFSNSRSEMNVSTLELGDSALYLCASSTKPGGGPYTDTQYFGPGTRLTVL.

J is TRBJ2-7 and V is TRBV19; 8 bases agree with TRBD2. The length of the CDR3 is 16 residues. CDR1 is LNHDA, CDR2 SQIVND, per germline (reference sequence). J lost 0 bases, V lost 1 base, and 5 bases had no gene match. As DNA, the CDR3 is TGTGCCAGTAGTATAGTACTAGCGGCCGGCTCCTACGAGCAGTACTTC. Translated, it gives CASSIVLAAGSYEQYF.